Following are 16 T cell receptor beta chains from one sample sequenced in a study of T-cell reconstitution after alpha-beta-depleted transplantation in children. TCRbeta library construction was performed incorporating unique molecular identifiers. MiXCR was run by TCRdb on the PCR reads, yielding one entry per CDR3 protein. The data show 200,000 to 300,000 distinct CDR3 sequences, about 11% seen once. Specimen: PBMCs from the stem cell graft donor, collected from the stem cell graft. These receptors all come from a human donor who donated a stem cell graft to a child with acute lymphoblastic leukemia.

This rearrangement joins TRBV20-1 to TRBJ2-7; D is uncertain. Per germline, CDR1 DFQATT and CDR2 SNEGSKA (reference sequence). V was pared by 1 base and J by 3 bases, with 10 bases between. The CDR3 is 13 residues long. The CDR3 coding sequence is TGCAGTGCTAGAGTGAAAGGAAACTACGAGCAGTACTTC. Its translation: CSARVKGNYEQYF.

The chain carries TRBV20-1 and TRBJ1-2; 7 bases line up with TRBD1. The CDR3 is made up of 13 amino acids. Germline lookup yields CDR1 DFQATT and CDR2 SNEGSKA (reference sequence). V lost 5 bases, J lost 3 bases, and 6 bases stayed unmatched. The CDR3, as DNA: TGCAGTGCTGACGATGGACAGGACTATGGCTACACCTTC. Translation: CSADDGQDYGYTF.

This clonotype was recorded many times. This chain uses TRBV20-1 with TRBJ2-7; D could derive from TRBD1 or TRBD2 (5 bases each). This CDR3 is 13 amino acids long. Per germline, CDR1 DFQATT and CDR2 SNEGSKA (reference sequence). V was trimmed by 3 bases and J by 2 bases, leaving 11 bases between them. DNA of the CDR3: TGCAGTGCTAGGAAGGGGAGTACCTACGAGCAGTACTTC. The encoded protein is CSARKGSTYEQYF.

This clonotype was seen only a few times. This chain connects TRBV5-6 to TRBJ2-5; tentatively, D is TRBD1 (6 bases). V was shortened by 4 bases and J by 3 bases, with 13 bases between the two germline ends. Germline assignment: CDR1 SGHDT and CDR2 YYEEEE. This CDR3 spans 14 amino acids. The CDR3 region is CASSVLAGEETQYF. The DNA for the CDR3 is TGTGCCAGCAGCGTGCTAGCAGGGGAAGAGACCCAGTACTTC. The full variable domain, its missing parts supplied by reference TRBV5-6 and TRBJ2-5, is DAGVTQSPTHLIKTRGQQVTLRCSPKSGHDTVSWYQQALGQGPQFIFQYYEEEERQRGNFPDRFSGHQFPNYSSELNVNALLLGDSALYLCASSVLAGEETQYFGPGTRLLVL.

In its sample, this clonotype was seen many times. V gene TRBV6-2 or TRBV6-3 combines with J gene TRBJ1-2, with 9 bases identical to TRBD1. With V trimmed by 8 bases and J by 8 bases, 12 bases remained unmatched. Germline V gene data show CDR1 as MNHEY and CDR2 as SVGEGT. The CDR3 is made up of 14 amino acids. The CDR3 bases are TGTGCCAGCGATCGATTCGGACAGGGGAGGGGCTACACCTTC. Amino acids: CASDRFGQGRGYTF.

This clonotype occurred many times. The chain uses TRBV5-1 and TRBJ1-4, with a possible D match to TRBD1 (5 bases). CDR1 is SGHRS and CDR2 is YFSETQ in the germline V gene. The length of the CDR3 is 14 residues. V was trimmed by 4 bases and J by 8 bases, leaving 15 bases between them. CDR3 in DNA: TGCGCCAGCAGCCCAAAAGCGGGGGAGGAAAAACTGTTTTTT. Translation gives CASSPKAGEEKLFF.

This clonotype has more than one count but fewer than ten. DNA of the CDR3: TGTGCCAGCAGCTTAGCCCGGACAGGGTCGAGGCTAGAGACCCAGTACTTC. It yields the protein CASSLARTGSRLETQYF. The chain combines TRBV7-2 with TRBJ2-5, with 8 bases that match TRBD1. Germline CDR1 SGHTA, CDR2 FQGNSA. The CDR3 covers 17 residues. Trimming took 0 bases from V and 4 from J; bases not matched to a gene: 10. Based on the CDR3 plus reference TRBV7-2 and TRBJ2-5, the full variable domain is GAGVSQSPSNKVTEKGKDVELRCDPISGHTALYWYRQSLGQGLEFLIYFQGNSAPDKSGLPSDRFSAERTGGSVSTLTIQRTQQEDSAVYLCASSLARTGSRLETQYFGPGTRLLVL.

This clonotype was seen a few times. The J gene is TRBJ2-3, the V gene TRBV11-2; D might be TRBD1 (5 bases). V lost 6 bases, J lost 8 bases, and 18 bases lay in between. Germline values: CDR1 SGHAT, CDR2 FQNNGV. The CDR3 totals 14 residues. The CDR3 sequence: CASRHRRYVFTQYF. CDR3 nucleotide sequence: TGTGCCAGCAGACACAGGCGATACGTCTTTACGCAGTATTTT.

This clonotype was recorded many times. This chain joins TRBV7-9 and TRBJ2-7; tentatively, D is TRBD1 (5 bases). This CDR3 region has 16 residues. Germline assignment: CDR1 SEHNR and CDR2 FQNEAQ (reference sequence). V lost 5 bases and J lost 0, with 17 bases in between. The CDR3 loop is CASSPGKGVYSYEQYF. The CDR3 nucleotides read TGTGCCAGCAGCCCTGGGAAAGGGGTGTACTCCTACGAGCAGTACTTC.

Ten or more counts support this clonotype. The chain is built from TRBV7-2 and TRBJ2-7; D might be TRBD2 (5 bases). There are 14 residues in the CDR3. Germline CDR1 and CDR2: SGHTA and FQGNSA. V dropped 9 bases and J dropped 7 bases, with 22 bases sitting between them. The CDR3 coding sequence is TGTGCCAGTAAATTGGCCTGGGAGTCTGGGGAGCAGTACTTC. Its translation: CASKLAWESGEQYF.

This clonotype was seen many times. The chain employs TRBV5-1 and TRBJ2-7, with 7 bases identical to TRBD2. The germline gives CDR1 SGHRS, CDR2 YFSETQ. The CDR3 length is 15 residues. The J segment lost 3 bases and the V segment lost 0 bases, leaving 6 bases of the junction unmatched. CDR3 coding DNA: TGCGCCAGCAGCTTGGTGGCGGGGGACGGCTACGAGCAGTACTTC. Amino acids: CASSLVAGDGYEQYF.

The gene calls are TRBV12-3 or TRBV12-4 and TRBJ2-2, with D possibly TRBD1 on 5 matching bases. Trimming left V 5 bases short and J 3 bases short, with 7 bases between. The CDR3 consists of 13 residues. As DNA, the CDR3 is TGTGCCAGCAGTAAGACAGACACCGGGGAGCTGTTTTTT. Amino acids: CASSKTDTGELFF.

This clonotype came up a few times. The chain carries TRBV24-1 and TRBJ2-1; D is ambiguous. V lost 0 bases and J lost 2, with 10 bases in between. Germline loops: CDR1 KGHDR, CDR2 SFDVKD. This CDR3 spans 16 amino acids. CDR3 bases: TGTGCCACCAGTGATTTGTCCCGGGCCGCCTACAATGAGCAGTTCTTC. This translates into CATSDLSRAAYNEQFF.

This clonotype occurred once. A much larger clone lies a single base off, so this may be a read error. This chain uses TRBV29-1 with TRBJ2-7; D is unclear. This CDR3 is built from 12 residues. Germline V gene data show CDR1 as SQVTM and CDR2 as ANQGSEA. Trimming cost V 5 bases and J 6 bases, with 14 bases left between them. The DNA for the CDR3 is TGCAGCGTTCTGACATCTCATCGCGAGCAGTACTTC. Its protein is CSVLTSHREQYF.

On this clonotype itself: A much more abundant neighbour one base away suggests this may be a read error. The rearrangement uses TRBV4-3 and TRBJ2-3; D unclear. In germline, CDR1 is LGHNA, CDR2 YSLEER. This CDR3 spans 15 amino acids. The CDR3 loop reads CAGSQGNTITDTQYF. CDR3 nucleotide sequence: TGCGCCGGCAGCCAAGGAAATACCATCACAGATACGCAGTATTTT.

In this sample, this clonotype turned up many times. In DNA, the CDR3 is TGCAGCGTTGCGGGAAACACCTACAATGAGCAGTTCTTC. It is translated as CSVAGNTYNEQFF. The chain links TRBV29-1 to TRBJ2-1, with D possibly matching TRBD2 (5 bases). Trimming pared 4 bases from V and 2 bases from J, leaving 9 bases between. This CDR3 region has 13 residues. CDR1 is SQVTM, CDR2 ANQGSEA, per germline.